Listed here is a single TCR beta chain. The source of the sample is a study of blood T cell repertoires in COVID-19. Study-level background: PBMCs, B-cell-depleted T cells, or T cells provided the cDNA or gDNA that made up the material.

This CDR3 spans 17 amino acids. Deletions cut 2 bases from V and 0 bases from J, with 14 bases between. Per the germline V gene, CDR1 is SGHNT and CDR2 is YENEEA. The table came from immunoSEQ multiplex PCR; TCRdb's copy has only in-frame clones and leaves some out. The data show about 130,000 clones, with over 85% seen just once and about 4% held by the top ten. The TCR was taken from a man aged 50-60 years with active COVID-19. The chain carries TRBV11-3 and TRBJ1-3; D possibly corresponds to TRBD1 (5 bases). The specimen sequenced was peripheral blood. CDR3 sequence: CASSLSVRQSSGNTIYF. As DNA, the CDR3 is TGTGCCAGCAGCTTATCAGTGAGACAGAGCTCTGGAAACACCATATATTTT.